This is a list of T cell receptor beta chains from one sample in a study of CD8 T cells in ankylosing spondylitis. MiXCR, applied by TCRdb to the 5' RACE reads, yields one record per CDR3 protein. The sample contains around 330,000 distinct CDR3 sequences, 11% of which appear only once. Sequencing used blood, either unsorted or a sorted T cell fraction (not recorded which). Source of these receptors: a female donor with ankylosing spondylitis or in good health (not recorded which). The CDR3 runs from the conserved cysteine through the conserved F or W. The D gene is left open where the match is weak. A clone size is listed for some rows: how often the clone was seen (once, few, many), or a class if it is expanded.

CATSRDNSGPTDTQYF TGTGCCACCAGCAGAGATAACAGCGGGCCCACAGATACGCAGTATTTT few TRBJ2-3 . TRBV15
CAIGRGLAENEQFF TGTGCCATCGGTCGGGGACTAGCGGAGAATGAGCAGTTCTTC many TRBJ2-1 TRBD2 TRBV10-3
CASSDSWRDGELFF TGTGCCAGCAGTGACTCGTGGAGGGACGGGGAGCTGTTTTTT . TRBJ2-2 . TRBV6-4
CSASPGFLTGELFF TGCAGTGCTAGCCCCGGGTTCTTAACCGGGGAGCTGTTTTTT once TRBJ2-2 . TRBV20-1
CSAAGTSGRGETQYF TGCAGTGCCGCCGGGACTAGCGGTAGGGGAGAGACCCAGTACTTC many TRBJ2-5 TRBD2 TRBV20-1
CASSGPGRLMYNEQFF TGTGCCAGCAGTGGTCCCGGGAGACTCATGTACAATGAGCAGTTCTTC many TRBJ2-1 . TRBV6-1
CASSLVVTGDTEAFF TGCGCCAGCAGCTTGGTGGTCACAGGGGACACTGAAGCTTTCTTT few TRBJ1-1 TRBD1 TRBV5-1
CASRLGQMNTEAFF TGTGCCAGCAGACTAGGACAGATGAACACTGAAGCTTTCTTT few TRBJ1-1 . TRBV7-2
CASSTGTSGRGKNIQYF TGTGCCAGCAGCACTGGGACTAGCGGGAGAGGCAAAAACATTCAGTACTTC many TRBJ2-4 TRBD2 TRBV7-9
CASSFPLTYEQYF TGTGCCAGCAGTTTTCCCCTTACCTACGAGCAGTACTTC . TRBJ2-7 . TRBV28
CSASSTGRGEQYF TGCAGTGCTAGTTCGACAGGGAGAGGCGAGCAGTACTTC few TRBJ2-7 TRBD1 TRBV20-1
CSARRGRARLGEQYF TGCAGTGCTAGAAGGGGTAGGGCCCGACTTGGCGAGCAGTACTTC many TRBJ2-7 . TRBV20-1
CSVRGLEGTGDYEQYF TGCAGCGTTCGAGGCTTGGAGGGGACAGGGGACTACGAGCAGTACTTC many TRBJ2-7 TRBD1 TRBV29-1
CASSLGGPEAFF TGCGCCAGCAGCTTGGGGGGGCCCGAAGCTTTCTTT many TRBJ1-1 . TRBV7-9
CASSNHEGGRNEQFF TGCGCCAGCAGCAACCACGAAGGGGGAAGGAATGAGCAGTTCTTC many TRBJ2-1 . TRBV4-3
CSVHTLADTQYF TGCAGCGTCCACACGTTAGCAGATACGCAGTATTTT many TRBJ2-3 . TRBV29-1
CASSGGPGEKLFF TGTGCCAGCAGCGGGGGGCCGGGTGAAAAACTGTTTTTT many TRBJ1-4 . TRBV7-2
CASSQGLTGYPEAFF TGTGCCAGCAGCCAAGGTTTAACAGGCTACCCTGAAGCTTTCTTT few TRBJ1-1 . TRBV3-1
CASSQEPTGGKWHTEAFF TGTGCCAGCAGCCAAGAGCCCACAGGGGGTAAGTGGCACACTGAAGCTTTCTTT . TRBJ1-1 TRBD1 TRBV14
CASTAAGTNGELFF TGTGCCAGCACCGCCGCGGGGACGAACGGGGAGCTGTTTTTT . TRBJ2-2 . TRBV12-3/TRBV12-4
CSVPPSTGSSYNEQFF TGCAGCGTTCCCCCATCCACAGGGAGCTCCTACAATGAGCAGTTCTTC many TRBJ2-1 . TRBV29-1